The rows below give T cell receptor beta chains drawn from one sample of a study of T-cell reconstitution after alpha-beta-depleted transplantation in children. TCRdb reprocessed the PCR reads via MiXCR and lists one record per CDR3 protein. Here the sample spans 85,000 to 120,000 distinct CDR3 sequences, roughly 7.1% being singletons. The specimen comprised PBMCs, sampled before TCRalphabeta/CD19-depleted stem cell transplant. Source of these receptors: a boy aged 2-9 years with acute lymphoblastic leukemia, due to receive a stem cell transplant. The CDR3 runs from the conserved cysteine through the conserved F or W. The D gene is left open where the match is weak. For some rows the clone size is stated as once, few or many, or as a class when expanded; others skip it.

clone_size	d_call	v_call	j_call	cdr3_nt	cdr3_aa
many	NA	TRBV4-2	TRBJ2-3	TGTGCCAGCAGCCAAGACGGGTCGGGGGGCCCGGATACGCAGTATTTT	CASSQDGSGGPDTQYF
few	TRBD2	TRBV7-9	TRBJ2-1	TGTGCCAGCAGCTCGGACGGACTAGCGACGAATGAGCAGTTCTTC	CASSSDGLATNEQFF
many	TRBD1	TRBV20-1	TRBJ2-1	TGCAGTGCTACACAGGGGGAATACAATGAGCAGTTCTTC	CSATQGEYNEQFF
few	NA	TRBV28	TRBJ1-1	TGTGCCAGCAGTTCAGATGCCGGGACATGGGGACCGAACACTGAAGCTTTCTTT	CASSSDAGTWGPNTEAFF
few	TRBD1	TRBV20-1	TRBJ1-1	TGCAGTGCTAAGGGGACAGCGAGGGCGGAGACTGAAGCTTTCTTT	CSAKGTARAETEAFF
many	TRBD2	TRBV12-3/TRBV12-4	TRBJ2-7	TGTGCCAGCAGTCTCGGACTAGCTCTCTACGAGCAGTACTTC	CASSLGLALYEQYF
NA	TRBD2	TRBV29-1	TRBJ2-3	TGCAGCGTGGGACTAGCGGGAGATACGCAGTATTTT	CSVGLAGDTQYF
few	TRBD1	TRBV24-1	TRBJ1-1	TGTGCCACCAGTTCGGACAGGGGTGACACTGAAGCTTTCTTT	CATSSDRGDTEAFF
many	TRBD1	TRBV20-1	TRBJ2-1	TGCAGTGCTAAACAGGGGGTCAATGAGCAGTTCTTC	CSAKQGVNEQFF
many	NA	TRBV20-1	TRBJ1-5	TGCAGTGCTAGAGACTCGGGCAGGCCCAATCAGCCCCAGCATTTT	CSARDSGRPNQPQHF
few	NA	TRBV9	TRBJ2-2	TGTGCCAGCAGTCCCATGAGAGGAGTGGAGCTGTTTTTT	CASSPMRGVELFF
few	NA	TRBV20-1	TRBJ1-4	TGCAGTGCTAGAGTTTCGGGGAACAATGAAAAACTGTTTTTT	CSARVSGNNEKLFF
few	NA	TRBV18	TRBJ2-5	TGTGCCAGCTCACCAAAGGCGTACCAAGAGACCCAGTACTTC	CASSPKAYQETQYF
many	TRBD1	TRBV6-4	TRBJ2-3	TGTGCCAGCAGTGACGGACAGGGGGCAGATACGCAGTATTTT	CASSDGQGADTQYF
many	TRBD2	TRBV4-2	TRBJ2-1	TGTGCCAGCAGCCGCCCGGGACTAGGGAACAATGAGCAGTTCTTC	CASSRPGLGNNEQFF
many	TRBD2	TRBV10-3	TRBJ2-2	TGTGCCATCAGTCCGACTAGCGGGGGGACCGGGGAGCTGTTTTTT	CAISPTSGGTGELFF
many	TRBD1	TRBV9	TRBJ1-1	TGTGCCAGCAGCGTCTCGGGACAGGGCCGAGCTTTCTTT	CASSVSGQGRAFF
many	NA	TRBV20-1	TRBJ2-6	TGCAGTGCTAGAGCGGGCAGCTCTGGGGCCAACGTCCTGACTTTC	CSARAGSSGANVLTF
NA	NA	TRBV3-1	TRBJ2-7	TGTACCCGCAGCCAGACGGGTTGGGCAGGGGAAGGGAGCTCCTACGAGCAGTACTTC	CTRSQTGWAGEGSSYEQYF
few	TRBD2	TRBV12-3/TRBV12-4	TRBJ2-1	TGTGCCAGCAGTTTACAGCGGGGGGGCCACAATGAGCAGTTCTTC	CASSLQRGGHNEQFF